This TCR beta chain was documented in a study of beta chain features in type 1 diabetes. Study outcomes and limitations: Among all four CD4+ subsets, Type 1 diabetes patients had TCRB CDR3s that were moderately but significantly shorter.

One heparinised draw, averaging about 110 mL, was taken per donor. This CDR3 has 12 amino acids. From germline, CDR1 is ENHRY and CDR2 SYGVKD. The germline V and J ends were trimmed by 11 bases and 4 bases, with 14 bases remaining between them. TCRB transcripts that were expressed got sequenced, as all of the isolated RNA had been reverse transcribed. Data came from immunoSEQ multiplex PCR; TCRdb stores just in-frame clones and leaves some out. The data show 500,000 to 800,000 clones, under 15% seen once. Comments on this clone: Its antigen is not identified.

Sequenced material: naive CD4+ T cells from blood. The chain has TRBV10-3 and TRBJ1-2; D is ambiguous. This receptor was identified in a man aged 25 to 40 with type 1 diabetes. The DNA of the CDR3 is TGTGCCTCACTCGGAGGGCCCTATGGCTACACCTTC. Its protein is CASLGGPYGYTF.